Here is one T cell receptor beta chain with its context. This record belongs to a study of CXCR3-negative and CXCR3-positive naive CD8 T cells. Using triplicate sorts, a few hundred thousand cells were collected each time from every CD8+ T cell subset. The study made its TRB cDNA libraries by 5' RACE, adding UMI labels. TCRdb re-called the 5' RACE reads and shows each CDR3 protein once, DNA omitted. The listing contains fewer than 95,000 distinct CDR3 sequences. This CDR3 is 13 amino acids long. The V gene's germline CDR1 is SGHVS and CDR2 FQNEAQ. V gene TRBV7-8 combines with J gene TRBJ2-7; the TCRdb D gene call, TRBD1, has no DNA to confirm it. Sequencing was done on a sample of naive CXCR3- CD8+ T cells from blood. The subset: CD45RO-CCR7+CD27+CD95- naive CD8+ T cells lacking CXCR3 (TNR3-). This clonotype originated in a human donor in good health. Some clones in this sample may be carry-over from other donors' samples. The CDR3 sequence is CASSYGQNYEQYF.